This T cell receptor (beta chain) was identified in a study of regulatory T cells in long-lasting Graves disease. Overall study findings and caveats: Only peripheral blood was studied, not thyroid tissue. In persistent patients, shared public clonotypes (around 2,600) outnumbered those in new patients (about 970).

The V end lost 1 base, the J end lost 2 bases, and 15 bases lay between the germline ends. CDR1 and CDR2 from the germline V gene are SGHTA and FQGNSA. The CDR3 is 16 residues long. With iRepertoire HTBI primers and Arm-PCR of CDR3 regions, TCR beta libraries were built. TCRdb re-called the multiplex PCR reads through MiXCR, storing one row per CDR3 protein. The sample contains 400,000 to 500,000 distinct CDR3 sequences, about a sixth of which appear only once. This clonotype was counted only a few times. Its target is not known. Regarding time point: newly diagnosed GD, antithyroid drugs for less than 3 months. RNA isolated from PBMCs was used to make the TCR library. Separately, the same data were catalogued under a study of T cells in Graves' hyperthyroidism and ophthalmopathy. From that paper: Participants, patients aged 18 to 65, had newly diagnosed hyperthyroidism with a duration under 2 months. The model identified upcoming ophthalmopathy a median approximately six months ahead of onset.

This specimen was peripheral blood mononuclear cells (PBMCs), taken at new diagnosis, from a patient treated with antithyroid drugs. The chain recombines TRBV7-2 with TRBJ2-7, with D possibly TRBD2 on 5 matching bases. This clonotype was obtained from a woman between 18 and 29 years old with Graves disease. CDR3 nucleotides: TGTGCCAGCAGCTTAGATGCGGCGGGTACCCCCTACGAGCAGTACTTC. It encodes CASSLDAAGTPYEQYF.